This T cell receptor (beta chain) was recovered during a study of T-cell reconstitution after alpha-beta-depleted transplantation in children. Study-level results: Hyperexpanded clones declined; after one year, newly produced T cells mostly supplied diversity.

During its preparation, the TCRbeta library received unique molecular identifiers. TCRdb itself ran the PCR reads through MiXCR, one entry per CDR3 protein. The sample includes 240,000 or so distinct CDR3 sequences, around 8% of them seen just once. The sample holds many counts of this clonotype. Antigen unknown. CDR3 length: 15 residues. The V gene lost 3 bases and the J gene lost 3 bases, with 9 bases spanning the gap. CDR1 ENHRY and CDR2 SYGVKD come from the germline V gene. The input for sequencing was PBMCs, mostly from graft donor cells, taken 180 days after TCRalphabeta/CD19-depleted stem cell transplant. The origin of this receptor is a male patient under 18 who had a stem cell transplant for acute lymphoblastic leukemia, so the T cells may come from the graft donor. This chain links TRBV10-3 with TRBJ2-6; D gene unclear. CDR3 in DNA: TGTGCCATCAGTGAAGGGTTTAGTGGGGCCAACGTCCTGACTTTC. Its protein is CAISEGFSGANVLTF.